This T cell receptor beta chain was recorded in a study of coeliac disease. Overall study results and limits: The authors considered this approach unsuitable for unbiased detection of gliadin-specific T cells. Cross-contamination between intraepithelial and lamina propria cells was possible. In active celiac disease, intraepithelial and lamina propria TRB and TRG repertoires were less clonal than controls.

The table lists this clone with a count of one. Its antigen is still unknown. There are 12 residues in the CDR3. The V and J ends lost 6 bases and 2 bases respectively, with 7 bases between them. The germline V gene encodes CDR1 ENHRY and CDR2 SYGVKD. The method was immunoSEQ multiplex PCR; TCRdb's version includes in-frame clones alone and lacks a portion of them. The table includes 7,500 to 9,500 clones, around three fifths detected once. This receptor was obtained from a woman in her fifties or sixties with celiac disease. The chain joins TRBV10-3 to TRBJ2-5; perhaps TRBD1 as D (6 bases). The sequenced sample was intraepithelial lymphocytes from the gut. The CDR3 here is CAIRGHQETQYF. In DNA form, the CDR3 reads TGTGCCATCAGGGGACATCAAGAGACCCAGTACTTC.